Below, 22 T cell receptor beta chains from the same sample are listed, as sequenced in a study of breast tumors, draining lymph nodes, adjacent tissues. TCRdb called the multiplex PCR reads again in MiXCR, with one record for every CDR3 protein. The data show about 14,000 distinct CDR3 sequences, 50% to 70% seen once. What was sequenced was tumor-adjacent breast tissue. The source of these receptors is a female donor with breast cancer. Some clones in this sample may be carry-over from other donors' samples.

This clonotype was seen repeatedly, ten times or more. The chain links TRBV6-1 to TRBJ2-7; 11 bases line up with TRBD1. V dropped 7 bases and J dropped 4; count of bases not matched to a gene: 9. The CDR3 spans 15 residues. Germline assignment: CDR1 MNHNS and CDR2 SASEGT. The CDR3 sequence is CASIRTGGNVYEQYF. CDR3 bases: TGTGCCAGCATTCGGACAGGGGGCAACGTGTACGAGCAGTACTTC.

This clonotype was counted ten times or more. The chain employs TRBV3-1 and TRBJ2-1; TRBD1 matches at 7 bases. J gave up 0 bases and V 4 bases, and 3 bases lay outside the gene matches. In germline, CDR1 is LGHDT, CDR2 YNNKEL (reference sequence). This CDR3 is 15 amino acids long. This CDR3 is CASSPRDSSYNEQFF. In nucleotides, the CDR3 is TGTGCCAGCAGCCCCCGGGACAGCTCCTACAATGAGCAGTTCTTC.

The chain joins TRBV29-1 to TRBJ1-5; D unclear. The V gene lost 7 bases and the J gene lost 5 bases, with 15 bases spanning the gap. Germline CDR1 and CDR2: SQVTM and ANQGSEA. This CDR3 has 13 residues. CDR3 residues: CSGASSGDQPQHF. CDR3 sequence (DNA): TGCAGCGGTGCAAGTTCGGGTGATCAGCCCCAGCATTTT. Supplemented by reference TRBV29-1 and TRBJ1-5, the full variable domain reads SAVISQKPSRDICQRGTSLTIQCQVDSQVTMMFWYRQQPGQSLTLIATANQGSEATYESGFVIDKFPISRPNLTFSTLTVSNMSPEDSSIYLCSGASSGDQPQHFGDGTRLSIL.

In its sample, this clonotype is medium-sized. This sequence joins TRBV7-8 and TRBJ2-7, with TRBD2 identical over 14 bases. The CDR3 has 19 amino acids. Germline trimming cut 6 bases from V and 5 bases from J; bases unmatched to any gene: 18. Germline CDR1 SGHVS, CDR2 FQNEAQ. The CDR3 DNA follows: TGTGCCAGCAGACGAACGACTAGCGGGAGGGGATTGGTATTCCACGAGCAGTACTTC. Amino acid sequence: CASRRTTSGRGLVFHEQYF. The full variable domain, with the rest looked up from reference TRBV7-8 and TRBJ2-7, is GAGVSQSPRYKVAKRGQDVALRCDPISGHVSLFWYQQALGQGPEFLTYFQNEAQLDKSGLPSDRFFAERPEGSVSTLKIQRTQQEDSAVYLCASRRTTSGRGLVFHEQYFGPGTRLTVT.

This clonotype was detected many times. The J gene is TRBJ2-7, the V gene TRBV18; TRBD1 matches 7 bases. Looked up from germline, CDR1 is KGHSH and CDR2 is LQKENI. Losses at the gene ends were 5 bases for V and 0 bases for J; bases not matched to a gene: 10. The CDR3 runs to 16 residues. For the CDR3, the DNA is TGTGCCAGCTCAATAATACAGGGGCCCTTCTCCTACGAGCAGTACTTC. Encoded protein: CASSIIQGPFSYEQYF.

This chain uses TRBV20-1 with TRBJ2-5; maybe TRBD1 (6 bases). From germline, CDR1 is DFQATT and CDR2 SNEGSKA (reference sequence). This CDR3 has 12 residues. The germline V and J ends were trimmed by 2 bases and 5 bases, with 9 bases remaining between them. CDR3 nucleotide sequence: TGCAGTGCTAGACGGCAGGGGGAGACCCAGTACTTC. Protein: CSARRQGETQYF.

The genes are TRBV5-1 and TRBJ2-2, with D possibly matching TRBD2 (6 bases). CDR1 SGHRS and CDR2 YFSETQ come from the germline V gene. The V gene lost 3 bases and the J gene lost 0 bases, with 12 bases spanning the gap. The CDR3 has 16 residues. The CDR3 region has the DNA TGCGCCAGCAGCTCGATGGGACTCACGAACACCGGGGAGCTGTTTTTT. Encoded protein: CASSSMGLTNTGELFF.

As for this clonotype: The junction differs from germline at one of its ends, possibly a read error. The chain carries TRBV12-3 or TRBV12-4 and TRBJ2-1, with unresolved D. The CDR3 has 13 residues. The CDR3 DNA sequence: TGTGCCAGCAGTTTAGTTGAGATTGGTGAGCAGTCCTTC. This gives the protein CASSLVEIGEQSF.

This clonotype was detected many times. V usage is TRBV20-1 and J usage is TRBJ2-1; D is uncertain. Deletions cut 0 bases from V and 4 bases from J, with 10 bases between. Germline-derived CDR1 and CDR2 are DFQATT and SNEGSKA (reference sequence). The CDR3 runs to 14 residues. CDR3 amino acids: CSARDLVAYNEQFF. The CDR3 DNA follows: TGCAGTGCTAGAGATCTAGTGGCTTACAATGAGCAGTTCTTC.

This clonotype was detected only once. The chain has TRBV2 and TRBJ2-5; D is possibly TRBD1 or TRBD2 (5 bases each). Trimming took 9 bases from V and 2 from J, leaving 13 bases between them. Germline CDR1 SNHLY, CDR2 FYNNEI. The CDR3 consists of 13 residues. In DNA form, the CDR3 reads TGTGCCAGTAACCGGGACGCTCAAGAGACCCAGTACTTC. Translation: CASNRDAQETQYF.

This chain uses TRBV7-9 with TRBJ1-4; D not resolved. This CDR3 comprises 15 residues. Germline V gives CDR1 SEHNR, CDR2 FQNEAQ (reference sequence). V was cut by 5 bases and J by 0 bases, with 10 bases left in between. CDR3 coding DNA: TGTGCCAGCAGCCGGATCCTTTCAACTAATGAAAAACTGTTTTTT. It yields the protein CASSRILSTNEKLFF.

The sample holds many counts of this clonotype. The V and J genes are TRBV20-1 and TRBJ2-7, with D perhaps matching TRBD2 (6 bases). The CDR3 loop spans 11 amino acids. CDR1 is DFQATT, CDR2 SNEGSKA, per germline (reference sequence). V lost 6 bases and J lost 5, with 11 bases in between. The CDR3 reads CSAPGLDEQYF. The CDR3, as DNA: TGCAGTGCCCCGGGACTGGACGAGCAGTACTTC.

The CDR3 DNA reads as TGTGCCAGCAGCCGGGACAGACCCCCCGAGACCCAGTACTTC. Protein product: CASSRDRPPETQYF. This sequence joins TRBV2 and TRBJ2-5, with 7 bases that match TRBD1. The germline V gene encodes CDR1 SNHLY and CDR2 FYNNEI. The CDR3 contains 14 residues. J lost 5 bases, V lost 6 bases, and 9 bases had no gene match.

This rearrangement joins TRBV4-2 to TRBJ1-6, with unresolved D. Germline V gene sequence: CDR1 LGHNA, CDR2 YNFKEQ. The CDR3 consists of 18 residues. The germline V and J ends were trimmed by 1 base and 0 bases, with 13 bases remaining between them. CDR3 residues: CASSQGTSGSSYNSPLHF. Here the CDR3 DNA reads TGTGCCAGCAGCCAAGGGACTAGCGGGAGCTCCTATAATTCACCCCTCCACTTT.

CDR3 DNA: TGTGCCAGCACCCGGGGACAGGAAGAGACCCAGTACTTC. Its protein product is CASTRGQEETQYF. This sequence joins TRBV7-9 and TRBJ2-5; 8 nucleotides agree with TRBD1. CDR1 and CDR2 from the germline V gene are SEHNR and FQNEAQ (reference sequence). The length of the CDR3 is 13 residues. Trimming took 7 bases from V and 3 from J; bases not matched to a gene: 4.

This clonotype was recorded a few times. For the CDR3, the DNA is TGCAGTGCTAGAGATCCGGGGACTAGCGGGAGCGATGAGCAGTTCTTC. It codes for CSARDPGTSGSDEQFF. This sequence joins TRBV20-1 and TRBJ2-1; 14 bases align to TRBD2. The CDR3 is made up of 16 amino acids. Germline V lookup: CDR1 DFQATT, CDR2 SNEGSKA (reference sequence). Trimming removed 0 bases from V and 8 bases from J; junction bases left unmatched: 6.

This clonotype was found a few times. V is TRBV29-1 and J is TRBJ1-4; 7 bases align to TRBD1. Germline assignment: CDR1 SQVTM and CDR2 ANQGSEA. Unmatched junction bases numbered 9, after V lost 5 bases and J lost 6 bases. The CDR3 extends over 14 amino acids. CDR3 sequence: CSVHLTGRDEKLFF. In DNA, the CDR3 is TGCAGCGTTCACCTGACAGGGAGAGATGAAAAACTGTTTTTT.

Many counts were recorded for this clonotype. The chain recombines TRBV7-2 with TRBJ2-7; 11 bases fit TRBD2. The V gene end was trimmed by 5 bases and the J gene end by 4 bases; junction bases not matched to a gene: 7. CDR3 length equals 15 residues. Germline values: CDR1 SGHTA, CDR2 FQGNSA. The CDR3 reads CASSNSGGGVYEQYF. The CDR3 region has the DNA TGTGCCAGCAGCAATAGCGGGGGGGGGGTTTACGAGCAGTACTTC.

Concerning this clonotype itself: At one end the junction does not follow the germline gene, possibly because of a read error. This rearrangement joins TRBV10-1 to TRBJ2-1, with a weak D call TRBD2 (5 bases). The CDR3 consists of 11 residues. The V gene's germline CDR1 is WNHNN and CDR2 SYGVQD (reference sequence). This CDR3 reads CASSDRDEQFF. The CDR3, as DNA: TGCGCCAGCAGTGATCGGGATGAGCAGTTCTTT.

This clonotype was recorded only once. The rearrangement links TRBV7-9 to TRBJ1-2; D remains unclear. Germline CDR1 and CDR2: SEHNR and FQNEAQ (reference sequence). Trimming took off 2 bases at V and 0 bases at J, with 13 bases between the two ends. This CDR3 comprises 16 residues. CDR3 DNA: TGTGCCAGCAGCTTACGGGAAAAATCAGCTAACTATGGCTACACCTTC. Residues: CASSLREKSANYGYTF. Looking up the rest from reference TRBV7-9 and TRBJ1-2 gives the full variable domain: DTGVSQNPRHKITKRGQNVTFRCDPISEHNRLYWYRQTLGQGPEFLTYFQNEAQLEKSRLLSDRFSAERPKGSFSTLEIQRTEQGDSAMYLCASSLREKSANYGYTFGSGTRLTVV.

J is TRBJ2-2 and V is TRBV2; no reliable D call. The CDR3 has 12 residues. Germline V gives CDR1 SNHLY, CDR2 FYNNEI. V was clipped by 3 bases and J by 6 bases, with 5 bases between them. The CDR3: CASSDRSGELFF. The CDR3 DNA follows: TGTGCCAGCAGTGATCGGTCCGGGGAGCTGTTTTTT.

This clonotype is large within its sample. The CDR3 reads CASSPTPGTRGGNEQFF. As DNA, the CDR3 is TGTGCCAGCAGTCCGACCCCCGGGACTAGAGGGGGCAATGAGCAGTTCTTC. The V gene is TRBV12-3 or TRBV12-4, the J gene TRBJ2-1; 8 bases are shared with TRBD2. The CDR3 runs 17 residues. The V segment lost 5 bases and the J segment 6 bases; nucleotides outside the gene matches: 15.